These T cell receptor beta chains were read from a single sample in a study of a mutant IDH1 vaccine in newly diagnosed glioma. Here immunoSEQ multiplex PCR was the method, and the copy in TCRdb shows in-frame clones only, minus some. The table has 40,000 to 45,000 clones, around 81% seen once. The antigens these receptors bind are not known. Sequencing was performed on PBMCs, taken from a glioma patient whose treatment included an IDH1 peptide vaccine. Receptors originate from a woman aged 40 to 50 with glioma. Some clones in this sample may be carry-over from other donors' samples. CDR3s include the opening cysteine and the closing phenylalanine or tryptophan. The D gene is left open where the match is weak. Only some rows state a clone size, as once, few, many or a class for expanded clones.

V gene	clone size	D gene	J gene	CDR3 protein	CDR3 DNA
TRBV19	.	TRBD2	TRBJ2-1	CAAGTSGFQEQFF	TGTGCCGCTGGGACTAGCGGCTTTCAGGAGCAGTTCTTC
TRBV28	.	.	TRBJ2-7	CASSYRDNSYEQYF	TGTGCCAGCAGCTACCGGGACAACTCCTACGAGCAGTACTTC
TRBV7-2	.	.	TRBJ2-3	CASSPPGRQYF	TGTGCCAGCAGCCCCCCGGGACGTCAGTATTTT
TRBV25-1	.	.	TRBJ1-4	CASSYGYTDEKLFF	TGTGCCAGCAGTTATGGGTACACTGATGAAAAACTGTTTTTT
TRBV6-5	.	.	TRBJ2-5	CASSYGLGSPQETQYF	TGTGCCAGCAGTTACGGGCTAGGCTCACCCCAAGAGACCCAGTACTTC
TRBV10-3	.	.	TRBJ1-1	CAIIGTQNTEAFF	TGTGCCATCATCGGGACACAGAACACTGAAGCTTTCTTT
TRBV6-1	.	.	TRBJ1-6	CASSENSPLHF	TGTGCCAGCAGTGAAAATTCACCCCTCCACTTT
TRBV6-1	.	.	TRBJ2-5	CASSGRRTGGTQYF	TGTGCCAGCAGTGGACGTAGGACTGGTGGGACCCAGTACTTC
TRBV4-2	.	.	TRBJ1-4	CASSHPTQRGDEKLFF	TGTGCCAGCAGCCACCCCACTCAAAGGGGCGATGAAAAACTGTTTTTT
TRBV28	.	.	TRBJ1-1	CASSLDSLNTEAFF	TGTGCCAGCAGTTTAGACAGTCTGAACACTGAAGCTTTCTTT
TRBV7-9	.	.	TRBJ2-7	CASSLTGRYEQYF	TGTGCCAGCAGCTTAACAGGGAGGTACGAGCAGTACTTC
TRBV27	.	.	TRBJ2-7	CASSPRVGQSYEQYF	TGTGCCAGCAGTCCCCGTGTGGGCCAGAGCTACGAGCAGTACTTC
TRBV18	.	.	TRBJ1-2	CASSPRQENYGYTF	TGTGCCAGCTCACCACGGCAGGAGAACTATGGCTACACCTTC
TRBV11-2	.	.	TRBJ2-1	CASSSGRGEQFF	TGTGCCAGCAGCTCAGGCCGGGGTGAGCAGTTCTTC
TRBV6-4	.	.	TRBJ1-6	CASRESSSYNSPLHF	TGTGCCAGCAGAGAGAGCAGCTCCTATAATTCACCCCTCCACTTT
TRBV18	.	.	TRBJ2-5	CASSPSGVQETQYF	TGTGCCAGCTCACCATCAGGGGTGCAAGAGACCCAGTACTTC
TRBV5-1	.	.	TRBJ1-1	CASSWRGAGTEAFF	TGCGCCAGCAGCTGGAGAGGGGCTGGAACTGAAGCTTTCTTT
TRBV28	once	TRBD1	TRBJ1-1	CASSSGQGPAEAFF	TGTGCCAGCAGTTCCGGACAGGGGCCCGCTGAAGCTTTCTTT
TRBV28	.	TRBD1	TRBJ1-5	CASSPDRGPQPQHF	TGTGCCAGCAGCCCGGACAGGGGGCCTCAGCCCCAGCATTTT
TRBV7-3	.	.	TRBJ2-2	CASGNTGELFF	TGTGCCTCAGGGAACACCGGGGAGCTGTTTTTT